This is a list of T cell receptor beta chains from one sample in a study of low-dose radiotherapy and immunotherapy resistance in tumors. TCRdb itself ran the reads through MiXCR, one entry per CDR3 protein. Seen here are about 35,000 distinct CDR3 sequences, about 20% observed once, and the top ten hold roughly 8.3%. The sample in question was PBMCs, obtained after low-dose radiotherapy plus immunotherapy. The receptor set was obtained from a female donor with ovarian cancer. Both conserved end residues are part of each CDR3. Each record gives: CDR3 protein, CDR3 DNA, V gene, clone size, J gene, D gene. A D gene is named only where the DNA matches it firmly. Clone size is given for some rows only: seen once, a few or many times, or a class if the clone is expanded.

cdr3_aa: CSARGRVGLYAFF
cdr3_nt: TGCAGTGCTAGGGGCAGGGTGGGGCTGTATGCTTTCTTT
v_call: TRBV20-1
clone_size: many
j_call: TRBJ1-1
d_call: .

cdr3_aa: CASSPLGANTEAFF
cdr3_nt: TGTGCCAGCAGCCCCTTGGGAGCGAACACTGAAGCTTTCTTT
v_call: TRBV6-5
clone_size: many
j_call: TRBJ1-1
d_call: .

cdr3_aa: CASKAGFAEAFF
cdr3_nt: TGTGCCAGCAAGGCAGGGTTCGCTGAAGCTTTCTTT
v_call: TRBV28
clone_size: many
j_call: TRBJ1-1
d_call: .

cdr3_aa: CSARDRRSYEQYF
cdr3_nt: TGCAGTGCTAGGGACCGCCGCTCCTACGAGCAGTACTTC
v_call: TRBV20-1
clone_size: many
j_call: TRBJ2-7
d_call: .

cdr3_aa: CASSSQGYTDTQYF
cdr3_nt: TGTGCCAGCAGCTCACAGGGCTACACAGATACGCAGTATTTT
v_call: TRBV11-2
clone_size: .
j_call: TRBJ2-3
d_call: .

cdr3_aa: CASSEALFESSRAQFF
cdr3_nt: TGTGCCAGCAGTGAAGCGCTTTTTGAATCGAGTAGGGCTCAGTTCTTC
v_call: TRBV2
clone_size: many
j_call: TRBJ2-1
d_call: .

cdr3_aa: CASSQRAQSPPGELFF
cdr3_nt: TGTGCCAGCAGCCAACGGGCCCAGTCCCCTCCCGGGGAGCTGTTTTTT
v_call: TRBV3-1
clone_size: .
j_call: TRBJ2-2
d_call: .

cdr3_aa: CASSLSPGVTDTQYF
cdr3_nt: TGTGCCAGCAGCTTGTCCCCAGGGGTCACAGATACGCAGTATTTT
v_call: TRBV5-4
clone_size: .
j_call: TRBJ2-3
d_call: .

cdr3_aa: CASSPRPRGYEQYF
cdr3_nt: TGTGCCAGCAGTCCCAGGCCCAGGGGATACGAGCAGTACTTC
v_call: TRBV28
clone_size: many
j_call: TRBJ2-7
d_call: .

cdr3_aa: CASSLNRLADTGELFF
cdr3_nt: TGCGCCAGCAGCTTGAACCGACTAGCGGACACCGGGGAGCTGTTTTTT
v_call: TRBV5-1
clone_size: many
j_call: TRBJ2-2
d_call: TRBD2

cdr3_aa: CASRTTGVGADTQYF
cdr3_nt: TGCGCCAGCAGAACTACGGGAGTTGGGGCAGATACGCAGTATTTT
v_call: TRBV5-1
clone_size: many
j_call: TRBJ2-3
d_call: .

cdr3_aa: CASSLQGGLTEAFF
cdr3_nt: TGTGCCAGTAGCTTACAGGGCGGGCTCACTGAAGCTTTCTTT
v_call: TRBV19
clone_size: many
j_call: TRBJ1-1
d_call: .

cdr3_aa: CASSLGARSETQYF
cdr3_nt: TGTGCCAGCAGCTTAGGTGCAAGGTCGGAGACCCAGTACTTC
v_call: TRBV11-2
clone_size: .
j_call: TRBJ2-5
d_call: .

cdr3_aa: CASSLGGGRDTQYF
cdr3_nt: TGTGCCAGCAGCTTAGGCGGGGGAAGAGATACGCAGTATTTT
v_call: TRBV7-2
clone_size: many
j_call: TRBJ2-3
d_call: TRBD2

cdr3_aa: CSALSWGEETQYF
cdr3_nt: TGCAGTGCCCTTTCATGGGGGGAAGAGACCCAGTACTTC
v_call: TRBV20-1
clone_size: many
j_call: TRBJ2-5
d_call: .

cdr3_aa: CATSTGNTEAFF
cdr3_nt: TGTGCCACCAGTACCGGTAACACTGAAGCTTTCTTT
v_call: TRBV10-3
clone_size: once
j_call: TRBJ1-1
d_call: .

cdr3_aa: CASSSWGTQGSEAFF
cdr3_nt: TGTGCCAGTAGTAGTTGGGGTACCCAGGGCTCCGAAGCTTTCTTT
v_call: TRBV19
clone_size: many
j_call: TRBJ1-1
d_call: .

cdr3_aa: CASSSRGGWADTQYF
cdr3_nt: TGTGCCAGCAGCTCCCGGGGGGGCTGGGCAGATACGCAGTATTTT
v_call: TRBV11-2
clone_size: many
j_call: TRBJ2-3
d_call: TRBD2

cdr3_aa: CSATGPSGGLHEQFF
cdr3_nt: TGCAGTGCTACCGGACCTAGCGGAGGCTTACATGAGCAGTTCTTC
v_call: TRBV20-1
clone_size: many
j_call: TRBJ2-1
d_call: TRBD2

cdr3_aa: CASSQGRGVREETQYF
cdr3_nt: TGTGCCAGCAGCCAAGGTCGGGGGGTTAGGGAAGAGACCCAGTACTTC
v_call: TRBV4-2
clone_size: many
j_call: TRBJ2-5
d_call: TRBD2

cdr3_aa: CASWVGVLAAGELFF
cdr3_nt: TGTGCCAGCTGGGTCGGGGTGCTTGCGGCCGGGGAGCTGTTTTTT
v_call: TRBV12-3/TRBV12-4
clone_size: many
j_call: TRBJ2-2
d_call: .

cdr3_aa: CASSFRTGGSYNEQFF
cdr3_nt: TGTGCCAGCAGCTTTCGGACAGGGGGTTCCTACAATGAGCAGTTCTTC
v_call: TRBV5-8
clone_size: many
j_call: TRBJ2-1
d_call: TRBD1

cdr3_aa: CASSPRGSEEETQYF
cdr3_nt: TGTGCCAGCAGTCCCCGGGGTAGCGAGGAAGAGACCCAGTACTTC
v_call: TRBV12-3/TRBV12-4
clone_size: many
j_call: TRBJ2-5
d_call: .

cdr3_aa: CASSPGEGSPLHF
cdr3_nt: TGCGCCAGCAGCCCAGGGGAAGGTTCACCCCTCCACTTT
v_call: TRBV5-1
clone_size: many
j_call: TRBJ1-6
d_call: .

cdr3_aa: CAFIRPLNTGELFF
cdr3_nt: TGTGCCTTCATTCGACCCTTGAACACCGGGGAGCTGTTTTTT
v_call: TRBV30
clone_size: many
j_call: TRBJ2-2
d_call: .

cdr3_aa: CSARVEKKRLSLGEQFF
cdr3_nt: TGCAGTGCTAGAGTAGAAAAGAAGAGACTAAGTTTGGGTGAGCAGTTCTTC
v_call: TRBV20-1
clone_size: many
j_call: TRBJ2-1
d_call: .

cdr3_aa: CASSLAQGGATNEKLFF
cdr3_nt: TGTGCCAGCAGCTTAGCACAGGGAGGCGCAACTAATGAAAAACTGTTTTTT
v_call: TRBV7-9
clone_size: many
j_call: TRBJ1-4
d_call: .

cdr3_aa: CASSPPGPRYEQYF
cdr3_nt: TGTGCCAGCAGTCCCCCGGGGCCCCGCTACGAGCAGTACTTC
v_call: TRBV25-1
clone_size: many
j_call: TRBJ2-7
d_call: .

cdr3_aa: CASSSRGVLEYGYTF
cdr3_nt: TGCGCCAGCAGCTCGAGAGGGGTCCTCGAGTATGGCTACACCTTC
v_call: TRBV5-1
clone_size: .
j_call: TRBJ1-2
d_call: .

cdr3_aa: CASRERGGNTGELFF
cdr3_nt: TGTGCCAGCAGGGAAAGAGGGGGGAACACCGGGGAGCTGTTTTTT
v_call: TRBV6-5
clone_size: .
j_call: TRBJ2-2
d_call: .

cdr3_aa: CASSPRRHSGGTYEQYF
cdr3_nt: TGTGCCAGCAGCCCGAGACGCCATAGCGGGGGTACCTACGAGCAGTACTTC
v_call: TRBV3-1
clone_size: many
j_call: TRBJ2-7
d_call: TRBD2

cdr3_aa: CASSRPGQNTEAFF
cdr3_nt: TGTGCCAGCAGCCGACCAGGACAAAACACTGAAGCTTTCTTT
v_call: TRBV28
clone_size: few
j_call: TRBJ1-1
d_call: .

cdr3_aa: CSSQRAGFDEQFF
cdr3_nt: TGCAGTTCACAAAGGGCGGGCTTCGATGAGCAGTTCTTC
v_call: TRBV20-1
clone_size: many
j_call: TRBJ2-1
d_call: .

cdr3_aa: CASSLGGQGLGGELFF
cdr3_nt: TGTGCCAGCAGTTTAGGAGGACAGGGTTTAGGAGGGGAGCTGTTTTTT
v_call: TRBV12-3/TRBV12-4
clone_size: .
j_call: TRBJ2-2
d_call: TRBD1

cdr3_aa: CASRAGGELFF
cdr3_nt: TGTGCCAGCAGGGCGGGCGGGGAGCTGTTTTTT
v_call: TRBV12-3/TRBV12-4
clone_size: few
j_call: TRBJ2-2
d_call: .

cdr3_aa: CAWTVRGSQYF
cdr3_nt: TGTGCCTGGACTGTACGTGGTAGTCAGTATTTT
v_call: TRBV30
clone_size: .
j_call: TRBJ2-3
d_call: .

cdr3_aa: CASSYGASLSNQPQHF
cdr3_nt: TGTGCCAGCAGTTACGGCGCCTCCCTGAGCAATCAGCCCCAGCATTTT
v_call: TRBV6-2/TRBV6-3
clone_size: many
j_call: TRBJ1-5
d_call: .

cdr3_aa: CASSLGDGLNSPLHF
cdr3_nt: TGTGCCAGCAGCCTCGGGGACGGACTTAATTCACCCCTCCACTTT
v_call: TRBV5-5
clone_size: medium-sized
j_call: TRBJ1-6
d_call: .

cdr3_aa: CASSVTQGSHEQYF
cdr3_nt: TGTGCCAGCAGCGTGACACAGGGTAGCCACGAGCAGTACTTC
v_call: TRBV5-3
clone_size: many
j_call: TRBJ2-7
d_call: .

cdr3_aa: CASRPSGGSGSWQYF
cdr3_nt: TGTGCCAGCAGGCCTTCAGGGGGCTCGGGTTCATGGCAGTACTTC
v_call: TRBV27
clone_size: many
j_call: TRBJ2-7
d_call: TRBD1

cdr3_aa: CASNQGGETQYF
cdr3_nt: TGTGCCAGCAACCAGGGAGGAGAGACCCAGTACTTC
v_call: TRBV6-5
clone_size: many
j_call: TRBJ2-5
d_call: .

cdr3_aa: CAWSGLGGNQPQHF
cdr3_nt: TGTGCCTGGAGTGGGTTAGGCGGCAATCAGCCCCAGCATTTT
v_call: TRBV30
clone_size: many
j_call: TRBJ1-5
d_call: .

cdr3_aa: CASSLAPGTGWNTEAFF
cdr3_nt: TGTGCCAGCAGTTTAGCTCCAGGTACAGGTTGGAACACTGAAGCTTTCTTT
v_call: TRBV12-3/TRBV12-4
clone_size: many
j_call: TRBJ1-1
d_call: .

cdr3_aa: CASSSRQGTRKTYEQYF
cdr3_nt: TGTGCCAGCAGCTCACGGCAAGGGACTAGAAAGACCTACGAGCAGTACTTC
v_call: TRBV11-2
clone_size: medium-sized
j_call: TRBJ2-7
d_call: TRBD2

cdr3_aa: CASTPRVTEAFF
cdr3_nt: TGTGCCAGCACCCCTCGAGTTACTGAAGCTTTCTTT
v_call: TRBV12-3/TRBV12-4
clone_size: many
j_call: TRBJ1-1
d_call: .

cdr3_aa: CASSLSEPSWSEAFF
cdr3_nt: TGTGCCAGCAGTTTATCCGAGCCCTCATGGTCTGAAGCTTTCTTT
v_call: TRBV12-3/TRBV12-4
clone_size: few
j_call: TRBJ1-1
d_call: .